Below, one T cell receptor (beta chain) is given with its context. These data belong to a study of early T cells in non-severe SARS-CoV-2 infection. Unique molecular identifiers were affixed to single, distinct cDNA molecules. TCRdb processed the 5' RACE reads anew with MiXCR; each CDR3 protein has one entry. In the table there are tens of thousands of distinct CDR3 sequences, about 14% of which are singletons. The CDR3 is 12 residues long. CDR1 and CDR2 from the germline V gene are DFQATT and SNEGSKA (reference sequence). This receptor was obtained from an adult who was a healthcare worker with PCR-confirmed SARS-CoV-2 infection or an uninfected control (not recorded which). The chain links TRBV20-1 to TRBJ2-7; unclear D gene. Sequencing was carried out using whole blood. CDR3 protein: CSVKGPLDEQYF. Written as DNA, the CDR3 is TGCAGCGTTAAAGGACCTCTGGACGAGCAGTACTTC.